The 8 T cell receptor beta chains given below trace back to one sample, sequenced in a study of cytomegalovirus exposure and HLA in healthy donors. Repertoires were generated with immunoSEQ multiplex PCR, while TCRdb's copy carries only in-frame clones and drops some. The sample contains some 130,000 clones, about 80% of which appear only once. Input material: PBMCs. These receptors all stem from a man younger than 40 in good health and CMV-seropositive.

V gene TRBV6-1 combines with J gene TRBJ1-6; TRBD1 matches 9 bases. The CDR3 is 14 amino acids. Trimming took 4 bases from V and 5 from J; bases not matched to a gene: 0. CDR1 and CDR2 from the germline V gene are MNHNS and SASEGT. This CDR3 is CASSGTGDNSPLHF. The CDR3, as DNA: TGTGCCAGCAGTGGGACAGGGGATAATTCACCCCTCCACTTT.

The V gene is TRBV2, the J gene TRBJ2-3, with TRBD2 matching over 7 bases. Losses at the gene ends were 4 bases for V and 1 base for J; bases not matched to a gene: 5. The CDR3 is made up of 15 amino acids. The germline V gene encodes CDR1 SNHLY and CDR2 FYNNEI. The CDR3 protein is CASSVQRDRTDTQYF. For the CDR3, the DNA is TGTGCCAGCAGTGTCCAGCGGGATCGCACAGATACGCAGTATTTT.

V gene TRBV2 combines with J gene TRBJ1-5, with 8 positions matching TRBD1. The CDR3 is made up of 15 amino acids. Germline V gene sequence: CDR1 SNHLY, CDR2 FYNNEI. V lost 7 bases, J lost 6 bases, and 11 bases stayed unmatched. CDR3 region: CASTDGQGEFQPQHF. CDR3 in DNA: TGTGCCAGCACCGACGGACAGGGCGAGTTTCAGCCCCAGCATTTT.

This rearrangement joins TRBV6-4 to TRBJ2-3; 10 bases align to TRBD2. The junction had 0 bases not matched to a gene; V was cut back by 2 bases and J by 1 base. The V gene's germline CDR1 is MRHNA and CDR2 SNTAGT. The CDR3 extends over 15 amino acids. The CDR3 sequence: CASSDGTSGTDTQYF. In DNA, the CDR3 is TGTGCCAGCAGTGACGGGACTAGCGGCACAGATACGCAGTATTTT.

CDR3 region: CASSLGWGLMGETQYF. The CDR3 bases are TGTGCCAGCAGCTTGGGGTGGGGACTAATGGGGGAGACCCAGTACTTC. The rearrangement joins TRBV5-6 to TRBJ2-5; 7 bases are shared with TRBD2. The CDR3 covers 16 residues. V gave up 0 bases and J gave up 5 bases; unmatched junction bases: 10. CDR1 is SGHDT, CDR2 YYEEEE, per germline.

V usage is TRBV19 and J usage is TRBJ1-2, with 12 bases identical to TRBD1. Unmatched junction bases numbered 7, after V lost 4 bases and J lost 4 bases. Germline V gene lookup returns CDR1 LNHDA and CDR2 SQIVND (reference sequence). The CDR3 spans 16 residues. CDR3 region: CASSTPGQGAGYGYTF. The CDR3 nucleotides read TGTGCCAGTAGTACCCCGGGACAGGGGGCAGGCTATGGCTACACCTTC. The full variable domain, completed using reference TRBV19 and TRBJ1-2, is DGGITQSPKYLFRKEGQNVTLSCEQNLNHDAMYWYRQDPGQGLRLIYYSQIVNDFQKGDIAEGYSVSREKKESFPLTVTSAQKNPTAFYLCASSTPGQGAGYGYTFGSGTRLTVV.

The chain has TRBV4-1 and TRBJ2-1, with a possible D match to TRBD2 (6 bases). CDR3 size: 13 residues. Germline V CDR1 and CDR2: MGHRA, YSYEKL. Trimming shortened V by 1 base and J by 7 bases, and 8 bases separated the two germline ends. The CDR3, as DNA: TGCGCCAGCAGCCAAGCGGCGGGGAATGAGCAGTTCTTC. Translation gives CASSQAAGNEQFF.

This chain uses TRBV29-1 with TRBJ2-7; 9 positions match TRBD2. There are 15 residues in the CDR3. Trimming removed 5 bases from V and 3 bases from J; junction bases left unmatched: 11. Germline V CDR1 and CDR2: SQVTM, ANQGSEA. Here the CDR3 reads CSVRGNSGSLYEQYF. In nucleotides, the CDR3 is TGCAGCGTTAGGGGTAATAGCGGGAGCCTCTACGAGCAGTACTTC.